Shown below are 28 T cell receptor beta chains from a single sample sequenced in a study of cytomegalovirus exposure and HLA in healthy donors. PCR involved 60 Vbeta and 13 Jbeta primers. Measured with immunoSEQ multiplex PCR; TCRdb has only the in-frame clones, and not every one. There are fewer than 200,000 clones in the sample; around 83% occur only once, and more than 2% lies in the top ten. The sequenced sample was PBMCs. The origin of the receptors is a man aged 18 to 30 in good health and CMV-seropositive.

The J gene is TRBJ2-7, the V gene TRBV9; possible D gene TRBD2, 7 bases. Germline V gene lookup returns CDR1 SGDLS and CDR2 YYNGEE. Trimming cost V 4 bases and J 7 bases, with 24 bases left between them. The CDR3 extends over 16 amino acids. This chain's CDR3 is CASSSGGGGALGEQYF. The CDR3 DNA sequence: TGTGCCAGCAGCTCCGGAGGAGGGGGGGCCTTGGGAGAGCAGTACTTC.

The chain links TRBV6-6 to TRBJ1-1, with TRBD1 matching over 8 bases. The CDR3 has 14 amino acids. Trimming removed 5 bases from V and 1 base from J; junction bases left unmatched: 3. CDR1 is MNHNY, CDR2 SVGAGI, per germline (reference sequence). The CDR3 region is CASSKGQENTEAFF. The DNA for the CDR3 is TGTGCCAGCAGTAAGGGACAGGAGAACACTGAAGCTTTCTTT.

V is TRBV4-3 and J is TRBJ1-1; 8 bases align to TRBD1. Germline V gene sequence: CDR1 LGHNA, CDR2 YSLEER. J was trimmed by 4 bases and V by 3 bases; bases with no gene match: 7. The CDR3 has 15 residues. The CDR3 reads CASSQAWTGRTEAFF. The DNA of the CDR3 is TGCGCCAGCAGCCAGGCTTGGACAGGGCGCACTGAAGCTTTCTTT.

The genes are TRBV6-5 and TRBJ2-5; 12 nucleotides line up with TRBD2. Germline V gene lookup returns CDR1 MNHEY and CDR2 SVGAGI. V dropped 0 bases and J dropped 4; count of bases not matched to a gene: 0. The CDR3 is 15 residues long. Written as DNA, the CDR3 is TGTGCCAGCAGTTACTCGACTAGCGGGGGAGAGACCCAGTACTTC. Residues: CASSYSTSGGETQYF.

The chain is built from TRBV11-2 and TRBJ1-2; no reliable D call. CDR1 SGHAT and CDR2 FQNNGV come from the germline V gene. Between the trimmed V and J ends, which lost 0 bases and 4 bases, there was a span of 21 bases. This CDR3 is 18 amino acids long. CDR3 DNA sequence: TGTGCCAGCAGCTTAGATGGTTCAGAGTCAGGCGGGTCCTATGGCTACACCTTC. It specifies CASSLDGSESGGSYGYTF.

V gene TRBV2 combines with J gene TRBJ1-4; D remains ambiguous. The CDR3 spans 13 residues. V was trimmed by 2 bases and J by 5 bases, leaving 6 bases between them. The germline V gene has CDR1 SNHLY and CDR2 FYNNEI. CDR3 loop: CASSESPNEKLFF. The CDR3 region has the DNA TGTGCCAGCAGTGAAAGCCCAAATGAAAAACTGTTTTTT.

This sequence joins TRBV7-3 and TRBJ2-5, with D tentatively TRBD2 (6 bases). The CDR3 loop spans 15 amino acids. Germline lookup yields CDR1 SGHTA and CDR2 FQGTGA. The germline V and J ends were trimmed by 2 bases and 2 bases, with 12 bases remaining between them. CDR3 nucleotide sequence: TGTGCCAGCAGCTTAGGAGGGGAACCACAAGAGACCCAGTACTTC. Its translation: CASSLGGEPQETQYF.

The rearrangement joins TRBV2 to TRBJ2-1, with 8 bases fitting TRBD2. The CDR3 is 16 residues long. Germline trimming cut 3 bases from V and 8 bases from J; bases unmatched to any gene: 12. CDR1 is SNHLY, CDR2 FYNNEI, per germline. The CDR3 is CASSDRGLGIRDEQFF. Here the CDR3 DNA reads TGTGCCAGCAGTGATAGGGGACTAGGGATCCGCGATGAGCAGTTCTTC.

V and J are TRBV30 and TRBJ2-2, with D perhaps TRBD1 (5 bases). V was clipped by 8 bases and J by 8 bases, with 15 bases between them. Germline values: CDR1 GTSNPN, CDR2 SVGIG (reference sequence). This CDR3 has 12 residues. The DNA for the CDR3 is TGTGCCGGGGATGATGGGGCTGGGGAGCTGTTTTTT. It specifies CAGDDGAGELFF.

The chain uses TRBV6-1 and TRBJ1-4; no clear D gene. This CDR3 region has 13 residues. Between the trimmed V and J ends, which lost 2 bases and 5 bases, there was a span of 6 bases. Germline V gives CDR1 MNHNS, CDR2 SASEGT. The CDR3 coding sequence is TGTGCCAGCAGTGAATGGCAAAATGAAAAACTGTTTTTT. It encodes CASSEWQNEKLFF.

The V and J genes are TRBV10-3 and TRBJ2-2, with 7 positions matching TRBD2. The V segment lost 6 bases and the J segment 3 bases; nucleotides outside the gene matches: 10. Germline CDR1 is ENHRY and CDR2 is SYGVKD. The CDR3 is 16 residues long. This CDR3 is CAIRGAGEGHTGELFF. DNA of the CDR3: TGTGCCATCAGGGGCGCCGGGGAGGGTCACACCGGGGAGCTGTTTTTT.

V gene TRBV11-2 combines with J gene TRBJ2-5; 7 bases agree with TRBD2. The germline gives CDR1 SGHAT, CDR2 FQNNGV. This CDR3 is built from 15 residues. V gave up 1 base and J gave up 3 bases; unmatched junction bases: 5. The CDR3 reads CASSLVVGGKETQYF. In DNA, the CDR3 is TGTGCCAGCAGCTTAGTCGTGGGGGGGAAAGAGACCCAGTACTTC.

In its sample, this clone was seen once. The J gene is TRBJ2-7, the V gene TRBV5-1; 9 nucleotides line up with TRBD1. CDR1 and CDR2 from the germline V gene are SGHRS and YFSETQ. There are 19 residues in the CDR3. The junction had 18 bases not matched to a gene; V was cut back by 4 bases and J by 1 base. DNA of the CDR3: TGCGCCAGCAGCCTGGGGGGGAGAGAAACAGGGGGCTCATCCTACGAGCAGTACTTC. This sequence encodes CASSLGGRETGGSSYEQYF.

Here the CDR3 reads CAWSVQGGLYTQYF. The CDR3 nucleotides are TGTGCCTGGAGTGTACAGGGGGGCCTATATACGCAGTATTTT. V and J are TRBV30 and TRBJ2-3, with TRBD1 matching 8 bases. V shed 0 bases, J shed 7 bases, and the junction held 6 bases outside the gene matches. CDR3 length equals 14 residues. The germline V gene has CDR1 GTSNPN and CDR2 SVGIG (reference sequence).

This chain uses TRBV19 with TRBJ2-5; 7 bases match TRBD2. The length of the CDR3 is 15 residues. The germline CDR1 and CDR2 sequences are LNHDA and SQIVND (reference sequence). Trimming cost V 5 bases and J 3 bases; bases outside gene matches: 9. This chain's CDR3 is CASSPWGGSKETQYF. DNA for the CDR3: TGTGCCAGTAGTCCCTGGGGGGGGTCGAAAGAGACCCAGTACTTC. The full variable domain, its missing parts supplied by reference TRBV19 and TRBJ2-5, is DGGITQSPKYLFRKEGQNVTLSCEQNLNHDAMYWYRQDPGQGLRLIYYSQIVNDFQKGDIAEGYSVSREKKESFPLTVTSAQKNPTAFYLCASSPWGGSKETQYFGPGTRLLVL.

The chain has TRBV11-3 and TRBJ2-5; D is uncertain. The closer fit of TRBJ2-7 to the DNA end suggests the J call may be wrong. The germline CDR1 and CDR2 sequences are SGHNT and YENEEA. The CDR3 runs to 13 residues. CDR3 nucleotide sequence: TGTGCCAGCAGCTTAGATAACAGCTACGAGCAGTACTTC. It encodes CASSLDNSYEQYF.

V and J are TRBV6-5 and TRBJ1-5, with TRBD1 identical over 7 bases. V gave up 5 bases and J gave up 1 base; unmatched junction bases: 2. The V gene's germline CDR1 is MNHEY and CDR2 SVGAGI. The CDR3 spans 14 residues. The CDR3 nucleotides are TGTGCCAGCAGTAAGGGGGCAAGCAATCAGCCCCAGCATTTT. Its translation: CASSKGASNQPQHF.

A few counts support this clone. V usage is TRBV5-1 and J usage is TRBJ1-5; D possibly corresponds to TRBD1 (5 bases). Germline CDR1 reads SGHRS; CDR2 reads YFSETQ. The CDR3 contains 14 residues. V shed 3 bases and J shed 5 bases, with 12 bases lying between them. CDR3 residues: CASSYRGEDQPQHF. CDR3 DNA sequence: TGCGCCAGCAGCTACCGGGGGGAGGATCAGCCCCAGCATTTT.

The CDR3 region is CASSSPQGGWPSGTGELFF. The DNA for the CDR3 is TGTGCCAGCAGCTCACCACAGGGCGGTTGGCCAAGTGGGACCGGGGAGCTGTTTTTT. The chain couples TRBV5-6 to TRBJ2-2; possible D gene TRBD1, 6 bases. The CDR3 runs 19 residues. From germline, CDR1 is SGHDT and CDR2 YYEEEE. Deletions cut 3 bases from V and 5 bases from J, with 26 bases between.

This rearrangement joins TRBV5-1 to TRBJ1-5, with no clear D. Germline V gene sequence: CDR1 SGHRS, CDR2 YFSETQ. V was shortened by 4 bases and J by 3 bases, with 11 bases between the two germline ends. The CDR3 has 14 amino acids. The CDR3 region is CASSASGNNQPQHF. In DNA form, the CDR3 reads TGCGCCAGCAGCGCCTCCGGGAACAATCAGCCCCAGCATTTT.

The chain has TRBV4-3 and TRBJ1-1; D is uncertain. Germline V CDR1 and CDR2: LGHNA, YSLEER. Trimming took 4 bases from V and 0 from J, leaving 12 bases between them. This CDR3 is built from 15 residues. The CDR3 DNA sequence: TGCGCCAGCAGCCCACTACCGACGGTGAACACTGAAGCTTTCTTT. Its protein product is CASSPLPTVNTEAFF.

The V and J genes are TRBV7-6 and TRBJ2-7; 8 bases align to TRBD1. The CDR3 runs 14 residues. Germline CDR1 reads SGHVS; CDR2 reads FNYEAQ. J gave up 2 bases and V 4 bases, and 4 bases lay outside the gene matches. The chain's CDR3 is CASSSGTGTYEQYF. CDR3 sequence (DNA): TGTGCCAGCAGCTCCGGGACAGGTACCTACGAGCAGTACTTC.

The CDR3 is CASSQLQAVGDTQYF. The CDR3 coding sequence is TGCGCCAGCAGCCAACTTCAGGCTGTAGGAGATACGCAGTATTTT. This chain links TRBV4-1 with TRBJ2-3; D is unresolved. Germline V gives CDR1 MGHRA, CDR2 YSYEKL. This CDR3 has 15 amino acids. V lost 2 bases and J lost 5, with 14 bases in between.

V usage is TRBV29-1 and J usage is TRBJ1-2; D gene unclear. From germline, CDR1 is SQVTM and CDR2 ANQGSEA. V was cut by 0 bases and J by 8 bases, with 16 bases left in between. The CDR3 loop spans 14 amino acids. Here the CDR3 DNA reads TGCAGCGTTGAAGAGGGCAGCCTGCGAGGGGGCTACACCTTC. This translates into CSVEEGSLRGGYTF.

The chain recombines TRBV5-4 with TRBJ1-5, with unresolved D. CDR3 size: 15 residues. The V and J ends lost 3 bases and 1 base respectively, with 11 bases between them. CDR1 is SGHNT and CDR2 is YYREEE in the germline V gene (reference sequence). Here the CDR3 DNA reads TGTGCCAGCAGCTCTAGCCCGATGAGCAATCAGCCCCAGCATTTT. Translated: CASSSSPMSNQPQHF.

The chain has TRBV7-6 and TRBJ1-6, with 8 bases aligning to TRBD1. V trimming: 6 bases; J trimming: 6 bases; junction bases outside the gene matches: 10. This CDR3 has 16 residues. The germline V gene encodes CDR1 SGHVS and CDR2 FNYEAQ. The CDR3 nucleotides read TGTGCCAGCAGAGTAGGACAGGGCTCCGTTAATTCACCCCTCCACTTT. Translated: CASRVGQGSVNSPLHF. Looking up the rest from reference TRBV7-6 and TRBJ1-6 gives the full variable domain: GAGVSQSPRYKVTKRGQDVALRCDPISGHVSLYWYRQALGQGPEFLTYFNYEAQQDKSGLPNDRFSAERPEGSISTLTIQRTEQRDSAMYRCASRVGQGSVNSPLHFGNGTRLTVT.

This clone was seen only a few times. CDR3 DNA sequence: TGTGCCAGTAGTTGGACTAGCGGGCCTGGGACGCAGTATTTT. It yields the protein CASSWTSGPGTQYF. The chain uses TRBV19 and TRBJ2-3; 11 bases are a match to TRBD2. This CDR3 spans 14 amino acids. V trimming: 5 bases; J trimming: 9 bases; junction bases outside the gene matches: 7. Germline V gene data show CDR1 as LNHDA and CDR2 as SQIVND (reference sequence). Looking up the rest from reference TRBV19 and TRBJ2-3 gives the full variable domain: DGGITQSPKYLFRKEGQNVTLSCEQNLNHDAMYWYRQDPGQGLRLIYYSQIVNDFQKGDIAEGYSVSREKKESFPLTVTSAQKNPTAFYLCASSWTSGPGTQYFGPGTRLTVL.

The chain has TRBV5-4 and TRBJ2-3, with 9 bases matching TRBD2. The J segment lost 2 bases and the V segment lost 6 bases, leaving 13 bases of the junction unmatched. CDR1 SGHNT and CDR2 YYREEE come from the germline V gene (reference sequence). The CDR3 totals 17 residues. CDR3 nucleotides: TGTGCCAGCACCCCCGGTGGGCGGGGGGGATACACAGATACGCAGTATTTT. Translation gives CASTPGGRGGYTDTQYF.